Listed here are 22 T cell receptor beta chains from one sample, sequenced in a study of spatial heterogeneity in lung cancer. The sample's time point: sample taken at primary tumor resection. TCRdb passed the 5' RACE reads through MiXCR, listing each CDR3 protein once. Of tens of thousands of distinct CDR3 sequences listed, less than 15% are singletons. Sequenced material: PBMCs, taken at surgery. The receptors originated from a male donor with early-stage non-small cell lung cancer.

With respect to this clonotype: Given a much more abundant clone one base away, this may be a read error. The J gene is TRBJ2-3, the V gene TRBV6-2 or TRBV6-3; TRBD1 agrees at 11 bases. CDR3 length equals 15 residues. The germline CDR1 and CDR2 sequences are MNHEY and SVGEGT. With V trimmed by 8 bases and J by 2 bases, 6 bases remained unmatched. The chain's CDR3 is CASGSGQGATDTQYF. CDR3 DNA: TGTGCCAGCGGTTCCGGACAGGGGGCCACAGATACGCAGTATTTT.

This clonotype was counted ten times or more. The rearrangement joins TRBV20-1 to TRBJ2-1, with D perhaps matching TRBD2 (5 bases). Deletions cut 0 bases from V and 7 bases from J, with 19 bases between. The CDR3 sequence is 16 residues long. Germline assignment: CDR1 DFQATT and CDR2 SNEGSKA (reference sequence). In DNA, the CDR3 is TGCAGTGCTAGAGATTTCACCGCCGAGGGCCTAAATGAGCAGTTCTTC. Translated: CSARDFTAEGLNEQFF.

This clonotype was found a few times. The rearrangement uses TRBV4-3 and TRBJ1-4; unclear D gene. The CDR3 loop spans 12 amino acids. V lost 4 bases and J lost 5, with 5 bases in between. Germline assignment: CDR1 LGHNA and CDR2 YSLEER. The CDR3 is CASSPANEKLFF. The CDR3 coding sequence is TGCGCCAGCAGCCCCGCCAATGAAAAACTGTTTTTT.

The J gene is TRBJ1-6, the V gene TRBV7-2; tentative D call: TRBD1 (6 bases). The CDR3 loop spans 16 amino acids. Trimming removed 0 bases at V and 4 bases at J, with 10 bases between. Germline CDR1 SGHTA, CDR2 FQGNSA. CDR3 residues: CASSLATGTYNSPLHF. The CDR3 nucleotides read TGTGCCAGCAGCTTAGCCACAGGGACATATAATTCACCCCTCCACTTT. Full variable domain (remainder filled in from reference TRBV7-2 and TRBJ1-6): GAGVSQSPSNKVTEKGKDVELRCDPISGHTALYWYRQSLGQGLEFLIYFQGNSAPDKSGLPSDRFSAERTGGSVSTLTIQRTQQEDSAVYLCASSLATGTYNSPLHFGNGTRLTVT.

Turning to this clonotype: A read error may be the cause here, since a much bigger clone is one base away. The chain combines TRBV20-1 with TRBJ1-1; 8 nucleotides match TRBD1. Germline V gene sequence: CDR1 DFQATT, CDR2 SNEGSKA (reference sequence). The CDR3 has 14 amino acids. The CDR3 DNA follows: TGCAATGCTAACGGTGGCAGGGGGCAGACTGAAGCTTTCTTT. It codes for CNANGGRGQTEAFF.

J is TRBJ2-5 and V is TRBV11-1; TRBD2 agrees at 7 bases. From germline, CDR1 is SGHAT and CDR2 FQDESV (reference sequence). The junction had 11 bases not matched to a gene; V was cut back by 5 bases and J by 2 bases. The CDR3 consists of 16 residues. Here the CDR3 reads CASSARLAQKQETQYF. CDR3 nucleotides: TGTGCCAGCAGCGCGCGACTAGCTCAGAAACAAGAGACCCAGTACTTC.

A single count supports this clonotype. The J gene is TRBJ2-7, the V gene TRBV20-1; 14 nucleotides line up with TRBD2. CDR1 is DFQATT, CDR2 SNEGSKA, per germline (reference sequence). Losses at the gene ends were 1 base for V and 2 bases for J; bases not matched to a gene: 7. There are 17 residues in the CDR3. CDR3 coding DNA: TGCAGTGCTAGAGCCGGGACTAGCGGGAGTCTCACCTACGAGCAGTACTTC. Residues: CSARAGTSGSLTYEQYF.

The J gene is TRBJ2-2, the V gene TRBV20-1; D is possibly TRBD1 (5 bases). Germline CDR1 DFQATT, CDR2 SNEGSKA (reference sequence). V was trimmed by 3 bases and J by 1 base, leaving 18 bases between them. The CDR3 has 17 amino acids. The CDR3 here is CSARGPQAGENTGELFF. For the CDR3, the DNA is TGCAGTGCTAGGGGGCCGCAGGCAGGCGAGAACACCGGGGAGCTGTTTTTT.

This clonotype was seen a handful of times. The chain recombines TRBV7-3 with TRBJ2-4; a weak D match, TRBD1 (6 bases). CDR1 and CDR2 (germline): SGHTA, FQGTGA. The CDR3 is 16 amino acids. Between the trimmed V and J ends, which lost 2 bases and 5 bases, there was a span of 16 bases. CDR3 region: CASSLSGPGDQNIQYF. CDR3 DNA: TGTGCCAGCAGCTTATCCGGCCCAGGGGATCAAAACATTCAGTACTTC.

This clonotype was seen more than once but under ten times. The rearrangement links TRBV7-2 to TRBJ2-5, with 9 positions matching TRBD2. The CDR3 sequence is 13 residues long. Germline V gene data show CDR1 as SGHTA and CDR2 as FQGNSA. Trimming removed 8 bases from V and 6 bases from J; junction bases left unmatched: 7. The DNA for the CDR3 is TGTGCCAGCGTTAGCGGGAGTAGGAAGACCCAGTACTTC. Encoded protein: CASVSGSRKTQYF.

V gene TRBV5-1 combines with J gene TRBJ2-2; maybe TRBD2 (6 bases). CDR3 length: 15 amino acids. Per the germline V gene, CDR1 is SGHRS and CDR2 is YFSETQ. Trimming took off 2 bases at V and 5 bases at J, with 13 bases between the two ends. CDR3 sequence: CASSLTGAETGELFF. In nucleotides, the CDR3 is TGCGCCAGCAGCTTAACGGGAGCTGAAACCGGGGAGCTGTTTTTT.

This clonotype was found a few times. The chain uses TRBV5-1 and TRBJ2-3; a weak D match, TRBD2 (5 bases). The V and J ends lost 2 bases and 3 bases respectively, with 13 bases between them. The CDR3 is 15 residues long. Germline CDR1 reads SGHRS; CDR2 reads YFSETQ. In nucleotides, the CDR3 is TGCGCCAGCAGCTTAAGAGGGTTGTGGACAGATACGCAGTATTTT. Its protein is CASSLRGLWTDTQYF.

There are a few counts of this clonotype. The chain is built from TRBV20-1 and TRBJ2-7, with D perhaps TRBD2 (5 bases). Germline loops: CDR1 DFQATT, CDR2 SNEGSKA (reference sequence). CDR3 length: 17 amino acids. Trimming pared 1 base from V and 0 bases from J, leaving 19 bases between. The CDR3 here is CSARGRISGLSSYEQYF. Here the CDR3 DNA reads TGCAGTGCTAGAGGCCGAATATCCGGACTCAGCTCCTACGAGCAGTACTTC.

The chain links TRBV2 to TRBJ1-5; 7 positions agree with TRBD1. In germline, CDR1 is SNHLY, CDR2 FYNNEI. Trimming removed 4 bases from V and 6 bases from J; junction bases left unmatched: 3. The CDR3 is made up of 13 amino acids. The CDR3 here is CASSGQGFQPQHF. The CDR3 region has the DNA TGTGCCAGCAGTGGACAGGGCTTTCAGCCCCAGCATTTT.

On this clonotype: Mismatch with germline at one junction end may stem from a read error. The J gene is TRBJ2-7, the V gene TRBV5-1; the match to TRBD2 covers 9 bases. Germline loops: CDR1 SGHRS, CDR2 YFSETQ. The CDR3 spans 15 residues. CDR3 DNA sequence: TGCGTCAGCAGCTTGGTACCTAGCGGGACGTACGAGCAGTACTTC. It yields the protein CVSSLVPSGTYEQYF.

This clonotype showed up just a few times. J is TRBJ2-2 and V is TRBV20-1; D uncertain. Per the germline V gene, CDR1 is DFQATT and CDR2 is SNEGSKA (reference sequence). V lost 6 bases, J lost 4 bases, and 15 bases lay in between. The CDR3 contains 14 residues. CDR3 sequence: CSALDRWPTGELFF. The CDR3 DNA is TGCAGTGCCCTCGACCGGTGGCCCACCGGGGAGCTGTTTTTT.

This chain uses TRBV10-3 with TRBJ1-3, with D possibly being TRBD1 (6 bases). Trimming cost V 7 bases and J 2 bases, with 9 bases left between them. The germline CDR1 and CDR2 sequences are ENHRY and SYGVKD. The CDR3 is 13 amino acids. CDR3 nucleotide sequence: TGTGCCATCATGGGGGCCCCTGGAAACACCATATATTTT. It specifies CAIMGAPGNTIYF.

The chain employs TRBV28 and TRBJ1-6; TRBD1 matches 8 bases. V was pared by 6 bases and J by 6 bases, with 4 bases of the junction left unmatched. In germline, CDR1 is MDHEN, CDR2 SYDVKM. The length of the CDR3 is 14 residues. The CDR3 is CASSRTGSNSPLHF. CDR3 DNA sequence: TGTGCCAGCAGCCGGACAGGGAGTAATTCACCCCTCCACTTT.

This clonotype has a count of ten or more. The chain carries TRBV5-1 and TRBJ2-3; a weak D match, TRBD1 (6 bases). This CDR3 spans 17 amino acids. Germline-derived CDR1 and CDR2 are SGHRS and YFSETQ. The V and J ends lost 0 bases and 0 bases respectively, with 14 bases between them. In DNA form, the CDR3 reads TGCGCCAGCAGCTTGGGGACAGTTACAACTAGCACAGATACGCAGTATTTT. Amino acids: CASSLGTVTTSTDTQYF.

The rearrangement joins TRBV4-1 to TRBJ1-5, with 10 bases identical to TRBD1. Germline CDR1 MGHRA, CDR2 YSYEKL. With 0 bases clipped from V and 5 bases from J, the junction kept 4 bases outside the gene matches. The CDR3 length is 16 residues. This chain's CDR3 is CASSQEDRGFHQPQHF. The CDR3 nucleotides read TGCGCCAGCAGCCAAGAGGACAGGGGGTTTCATCAGCCCCAGCATTTT.

This clonotype was recorded a few times. The CDR3, as DNA: TGTGCCAGCAGCGTAGCTGTTAGCGGCGTACAAGAGACCCAGTACTTC. Its protein product is CASSVAVSGVQETQYF. V is TRBV9 and J is TRBJ2-5; maybe TRBD2 (6 bases). Deletions cut 0 bases from V and 2 bases from J, with 14 bases between. There are 16 residues in the CDR3. CDR1 is SGDLS and CDR2 is YYNGEE in the germline V gene.

The V gene is TRBV7-2, the J gene TRBJ2-1, with 11 bases fitting TRBD2. J gave up 4 bases and V 10 bases, and 3 bases lay outside the gene matches. Germline values: CDR1 SGHTA, CDR2 FQGNSA. This CDR3 has 13 amino acids. CDR3 coding DNA: TGTGCCAACCGACTAGCGGGGTACAATGAGCAGTTCTTC. Protein product: CANRLAGYNEQFF.